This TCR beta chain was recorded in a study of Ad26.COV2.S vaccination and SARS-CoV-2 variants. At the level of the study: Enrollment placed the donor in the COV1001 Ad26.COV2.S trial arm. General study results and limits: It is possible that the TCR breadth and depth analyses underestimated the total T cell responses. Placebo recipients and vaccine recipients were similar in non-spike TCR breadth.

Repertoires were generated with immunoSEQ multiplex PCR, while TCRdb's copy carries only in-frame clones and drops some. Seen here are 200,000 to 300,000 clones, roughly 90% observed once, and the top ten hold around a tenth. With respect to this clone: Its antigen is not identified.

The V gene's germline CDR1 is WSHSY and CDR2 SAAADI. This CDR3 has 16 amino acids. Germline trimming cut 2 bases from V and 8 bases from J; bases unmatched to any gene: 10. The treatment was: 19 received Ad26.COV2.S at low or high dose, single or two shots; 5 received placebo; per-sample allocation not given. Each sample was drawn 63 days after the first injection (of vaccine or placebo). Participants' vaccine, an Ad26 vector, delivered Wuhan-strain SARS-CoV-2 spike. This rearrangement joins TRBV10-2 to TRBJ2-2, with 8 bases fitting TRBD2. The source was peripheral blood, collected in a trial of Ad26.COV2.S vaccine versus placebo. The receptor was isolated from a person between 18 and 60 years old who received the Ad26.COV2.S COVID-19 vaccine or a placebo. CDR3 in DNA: TGCGCCAGCAGTGAGATCCGTGCGGGGGGCCGAGGGGAGCTGTTTTTT. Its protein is CASSEIRAGGRGELFF.